A selection of T cell receptor beta chains follows, all from one sample in a study of OX40 agonist ivuxolimab in advanced cancers. Generated by immunoSEQ multiplex PCR, the TCRdb table keeps only in-frame clones and is missing some. The data show about 32,000 clones, roughly 80% seen once. This material consisted of CD4+ or CD8+ T cells sorted from blood, taken in a trial of the OX40 agonist ivuxolimab. Receptors were obtained from an adult with an advanced solid tumor such as melanoma, head and neck, liver or kidney cancer. Each CDR3 is given with its conserved first and last residue. Fields, in order: CDR3 length, D gene, J gene, clone size, V gene, CDR3 protein, CDR3 DNA. The D gene is left open where the match is weak. Some rows mark clone size as missing; the rest say once, few, many or name a class of expanded clone.

cdr3_length: 14
d_call: NA
j_call: TRBJ1-2
clone_size: NA
v_call: TRBV27
cdr3_aa: CASSLDFTGYGYTF
cdr3_nt: TGTGCCAGCAGTTTAGACTTCACGGGCTATGGCTACACCTTC

cdr3_length: 14
d_call: NA
j_call: TRBJ1-2
clone_size: NA
v_call: TRBV5-6
cdr3_aa: CASSLAPGTYGYTF
cdr3_nt: TGTGCCAGCAGCTTGGCTCCGGGGACCTATGGCTACACCTTC

cdr3_length: 12
d_call: NA
j_call: TRBJ1-2
clone_size: NA
v_call: TRBV28
cdr3_aa: CASLTGGYGYTF
cdr3_nt: TGTGCCAGCCTTACCGGGGGTTATGGCTACACCTTC

cdr3_length: 16
d_call: NA
j_call: TRBJ2-5
clone_size: NA
v_call: TRBV28
cdr3_aa: CASTPFKGRREETQYF
cdr3_nt: TGTGCCAGCACCCCCTTTAAGGGAAGGCGGGAAGAGACCCAGTACTTC

cdr3_length: 16
d_call: TRBD1
j_call: TRBJ1-2
clone_size: few
v_call: TRBV5-6
cdr3_aa: CATQYTPGQGDYGYTF
cdr3_nt: TGTGCCACCCAATATACTCCGGGACAGGGTGACTATGGCTACACCTTC

cdr3_length: 13
d_call: NA
j_call: TRBJ1-1
clone_size: NA
v_call: TRBV19
cdr3_aa: CASSIGWTTEAFF
cdr3_nt: TGTGCCAGTAGTATAGGGTGGACCACTGAAGCTTTCTTT

cdr3_length: 13
d_call: TRBD1
j_call: TRBJ1-2
clone_size: NA
v_call: TRBV6-5
cdr3_aa: CASSPQGLYGYTF
cdr3_nt: TGTGCCAGCAGTCCACAGGGGCTCTATGGCTACACCTTC

cdr3_length: 15
d_call: TRBD2
j_call: TRBJ2-2
clone_size: NA
v_call: TRBV27
cdr3_aa: CASSLPSGGTGELFF
cdr3_nt: TGTGCCAGCAGTTTACCGAGCGGGGGGACCGGGGAGCTGTTTTTT

cdr3_length: 15
d_call: TRBD1
j_call: TRBJ1-1
clone_size: NA
v_call: TRBV11-2
cdr3_aa: CASRRPGQMNTEAFF
cdr3_nt: TGTGCCAGCAGACGTCCGGGACAGATGAACACTGAAGCTTTCTTT

cdr3_length: 15
d_call: NA
j_call: TRBJ1-1
clone_size: NA
v_call: TRBV7-9
cdr3_aa: CASSPGGSSNTEAFF
cdr3_nt: TGTGCCAGCAGCCCCGGCGGATCTTCCAACACTGAAGCTTTCTTT

cdr3_length: 17
d_call: NA
j_call: TRBJ1-5
clone_size: NA
v_call: TRBV7-8
cdr3_aa: CASSPHRRAPNNQPQHF
cdr3_nt: TGTGCCAGCAGCCCCCACCGCAGGGCCCCTAACAATCAGCCCCAGCATTTT

cdr3_length: 11
d_call: NA
j_call: TRBJ1-2
clone_size: once
v_call: TRBV20-1
cdr3_aa: CSAAAIYGYTF
cdr3_nt: TGCAGTGCTGCCGCGATCTATGGCTACACCTTC

cdr3_length: 15
d_call: NA
j_call: TRBJ2-7
clone_size: NA
v_call: TRBV10-3
cdr3_aa: CAISESSGGWYEQYF
cdr3_nt: TGTGCCATCAGTGAGTCGTCAGGGGGGTGGTACGAGCAGTACTTC

cdr3_length: 15
d_call: TRBD1
j_call: TRBJ1-2
clone_size: NA
v_call: TRBV28
cdr3_aa: CASSSPGQAGYGYTF
cdr3_nt: TGTGCCAGCAGTTCGCCGGGACAGGCCGGCTATGGCTACACCTTC

cdr3_length: 13
d_call: NA
j_call: TRBJ1-2
clone_size: NA
v_call: TRBV2
cdr3_aa: CASSDGRSYGYTF
cdr3_nt: TGTGCCAGCAGTGATGGACGGTCCTATGGCTACACCTTC

cdr3_length: 15
d_call: TRBD1
j_call: TRBJ1-1
clone_size: NA
v_call: TRBV6-1
cdr3_aa: CASSAWTGWNTEAFF
cdr3_nt: TGTGCCAGCAGTGCTTGGACAGGGTGGAACACTGAAGCTTTCTTT

cdr3_length: 15
d_call: TRBD1
j_call: TRBJ2-7
clone_size: NA
v_call: TRBV6-1
cdr3_aa: CASSETWTGIYEQYF
cdr3_nt: TGTGCCAGCAGTGAAACCTGGACAGGTATATACGAGCAGTACTTC

cdr3_length: 11
d_call: TRBD2
j_call: TRBJ2-7
clone_size: NA
v_call: TRBV2
cdr3_aa: CASSIAGEQYF
cdr3_nt: TGTGCCAGCAGTATAGCGGGAGAGCAGTACTTC

cdr3_length: 14
d_call: NA
j_call: TRBJ2-7
clone_size: medium-sized
v_call: TRBV10-3
cdr3_aa: CAIGGGGVAYEQYF
cdr3_nt: TGTGCCATCGGAGGTGGAGGGGTTGCCTACGAGCAGTACTTC

cdr3_length: 13
d_call: NA
j_call: TRBJ1-3
clone_size: NA
v_call: TRBV11-2
cdr3_aa: CASRLTSGNTIYF
cdr3_nt: TGTGCCAGCAGACTGACCTCTGGAAACACCATATATTTT

cdr3_length: 17
d_call: TRBD1
j_call: TRBJ2-1
clone_size: NA
v_call: TRBV7-2
cdr3_aa: CASSLAPPGQAINEQFF
cdr3_nt: TGTGCCAGCAGCCTAGCACCCCCGGGACAGGCGATCAATGAGCAGTTCTTC

cdr3_length: 15
d_call: TRBD2
j_call: TRBJ2-1
clone_size: once
v_call: TRBV7-8
cdr3_aa: CASNRAGGLWNEQFF
cdr3_nt: TGTGCCAGCAACCGAGCGGGGGGCCTTTGGAATGAGCAGTTCTTC

cdr3_length: 11
d_call: NA
j_call: TRBJ2-7
clone_size: NA
v_call: TRBV28
cdr3_aa: CASSLVTEQYF
cdr3_nt: TGTGCCAGCAGTTTAGTAACCGAGCAGTACTTC

cdr3_length: 14
d_call: TRBD2
j_call: TRBJ2-3
clone_size: NA
v_call: TRBV19
cdr3_aa: CASRTGGGADTQYF
cdr3_nt: TGTGCCAGTAGGACAGGCGGGGGGGCAGATACGCAGTATTTT

cdr3_length: 14
d_call: NA
j_call: TRBJ2-3
clone_size: NA
v_call: TRBV7-2
cdr3_aa: CASSYKVGTDTQYF
cdr3_nt: TGTGCCAGCAGCTATAAGGTGGGCACAGATACGCAGTATTTT

cdr3_length: 16
d_call: TRBD2
j_call: TRBJ2-3
clone_size: once
v_call: TRBV5-4
cdr3_aa: CASSLAGGSSTDTQYF
cdr3_nt: TGTGCCAGCTCCCTAGCGGGAGGGTCTAGCACAGATACGCAGTATTTT

cdr3_length: 13
d_call: NA
j_call: TRBJ2-2
clone_size: NA
v_call: TRBV29-1
cdr3_aa: CSALERATGELFF
cdr3_nt: TGCAGCGCTCTAGAGAGGGCAACCGGGGAGCTGTTTTTT

cdr3_length: 16
d_call: TRBD2
j_call: TRBJ2-7
clone_size: NA
v_call: TRBV27
cdr3_aa: CASSLHTSGIPYEQYF
cdr3_nt: TGTGCCAGCAGTTTACATACTAGCGGGATCCCCTACGAGCAGTACTTC

cdr3_length: 14
d_call: TRBD1
j_call: TRBJ1-4
clone_size: NA
v_call: TRBV6-1
cdr3_aa: CASSSGTASEKLFF
cdr3_nt: TGTGCCAGCAGTTCTGGGACAGCTTCGGAAAAACTGTTTTTT

cdr3_length: 14
d_call: TRBD1
j_call: TRBJ1-4
clone_size: NA
v_call: TRBV7-9
cdr3_aa: CASRRSQGGEKLFF
cdr3_nt: TGTGCCAGCAGAAGAAGCCAGGGGGGCGAAAAACTGTTTTTT

cdr3_length: 14
d_call: TRBD1
j_call: TRBJ1-5
clone_size: few
v_call: TRBV6-1
cdr3_aa: CASSEGQGGQPQHF
cdr3_nt: TGTGCCAGCAGTGAAGGACAGGGAGGACAGCCCCAGCATTTT

cdr3_length: 15
d_call: TRBD1
j_call: TRBJ1-2
clone_size: once
v_call: TRBV27
cdr3_aa: CASSLKTGGNYGYTF
cdr3_nt: TGTGCCAGCAGTTTAAAGACAGGGGGCAACTATGGCTACACCTTC

cdr3_length: 16
d_call: NA
j_call: TRBJ1-5
clone_size: NA
v_call: TRBV6-6
cdr3_aa: CASSRQLTRAEQPQHF
cdr3_nt: TGTGCCAGCAGCAGACAGTTGACCAGGGCTGAGCAGCCCCAGCATTTT

cdr3_length: 17
d_call: TRBD2
j_call: TRBJ2-1
clone_size: once
v_call: TRBV7-9
cdr3_aa: CASSLVQLAGLYNEQFF
cdr3_nt: TGTGCCAGCAGCTTAGTTCAACTAGCGGGATTGTACAATGAGCAGTTCTTC

cdr3_length: 12
d_call: TRBD1
j_call: TRBJ2-3
clone_size: NA
v_call: TRBV2
cdr3_aa: CASSLQGGTQYF
cdr3_nt: TGCGCCAGCAGTTTACAGGGGGGTACGCAGTATTTT

cdr3_length: 16
d_call: TRBD2
j_call: TRBJ2-3
clone_size: NA
v_call: TRBV6-6
cdr3_aa: CASSRLLASSTDTQYF
cdr3_nt: TGTGCCAGCAGTCGGCTACTAGCGTCTAGCACAGATACGCAGTATTTT

cdr3_length: 15
d_call: TRBD1
j_call: TRBJ2-7
clone_size: NA
v_call: TRBV7-6
cdr3_aa: CASSSGQFGVGEQYF
cdr3_nt: TGTGCCAGCAGCTCGGGACAGTTTGGTGTCGGCGAGCAGTACTTC

cdr3_length: 16
d_call: TRBD2
j_call: TRBJ2-2
clone_size: NA
v_call: TRBV19
cdr3_aa: CASSGAPGGYTGELFF
cdr3_nt: TGTGCCAGTAGTGGGGCACCGGGAGGATATACCGGGGAGCTGTTTTTT

cdr3_length: 15
d_call: TRBD2
j_call: TRBJ2-7
clone_size: NA
v_call: TRBV10-3
cdr3_aa: CAISDWTSEDYEQYF
cdr3_nt: TGTGCCATCAGTGATTGGACTAGCGAGGACTACGAGCAGTACTTC